The present entry profiles one TCR beta chain with its context. Its cognate antigen is unknown. A read error may explain this, as a much larger clone is one base away. Thyroid ultrasound and orbital computed tomography, with clinical symptoms and serum thyroxine and TRAb, informed diagnoses. Cells are PBMCs isolated from more than 8.5 ml of fresh blood. Amplification of TCR beta CDR3 regions was performed using RNA transcripts as template. HTBI primers were employed in a first-round RT-PCR of the TCR CDR3. TCRdb processed the multiplex PCR reads anew with MiXCR; each CDR3 protein has one entry. Of 380,000 or so distinct CDR3 sequences listed, around 14% are singletons. This sample is drawn from a study of T cells in Graves' hyperthyroidism and ophthalmopathy. Broader study findings: A median 6.5 months before onset, the model predicted ophthalmopathy.

The material sequenced was blood. The receptor comes from a woman under 40 with Graves' hyperthyroidism.

The CDR3 loop reads CASSLIANGGRGTQYF. The CDR3 nucleotides read TGTGCCAGCAGTTTAATCGCGAACGGAGGGCGGGGGACCCAGTACTTC. The chain links TRBV12-3 or TRBV12-4 to TRBJ2-5; weak D call: TRBD2 (6 bases). With 2 bases removed from V and 7 bases from J, the gap between germline ends came to 20 bases. This CDR3 is 16 amino acids long.